A selection of T cell receptor beta chains follows, all from one sample in a study of cytomegalovirus exposure and HLA in healthy donors. Clones were read by immunoSEQ multiplex PCR, and TCRdb kept only the in-frame ones, dropping some. The sample contains roughly 260,000 clones, 80% to 90% of which appear only once. Sequences were obtained from PBMCs. Receptors originate from a woman in her thirties or forties in good health and CMV-seropositive. Each CDR3 is given with its conserved first and last residue. A D gene is named only where the DNA matches it firmly. A clone size is listed for some rows: how often the clone was seen (once, few, many), or a class if it is expanded.

>TRBD1|TRBV5-1|NA|TRBJ1-4
CASSFGQGSEKLFF
TGCGCCAGCAGCTTCGGACAGGGAAGTGAAAAACTGTTTTTT
>TRBD2|TRBV6-5|NA|TRBJ2-7
CASRGLAGSYEQYF
TGTGCCAGCAGGGGGCTAGCGGGGTCCTACGAGCAGTACTTC
>TRBD2|TRBV9|NA|TRBJ2-7
CASSHLPGREFDEQYF
TGTGCCAGCAGCCACCTTCCGGGGCGGGAGTTCGACGAGCAGTACTTC
>NA|TRBV2|few|TRBJ1-4
CASGAGNEKLFF
TGTGCCAGCGGAGCAGGGAACGAAAAACTGTTTTTT
>TRBD2|TRBV29-1|NA|TRBJ2-1
CSVDSGKLYNEQFF
TGCAGCGTTGACAGCGGGAAACTTTACAATGAGCAGTTCTTC
>NA|TRBV7-9|once|TRBJ1-3
CASSSTTGLGNTIYF
TGTGCCAGCAGCTCCACAACAGGATTAGGAAACACCATATATTTT
>NA|TRBV7-8|NA|TRBJ2-5
CASSLDSLVTKETQYF
TGTGCCAGCAGCTTAGATAGTTTGGTCACTAAAGAGACCCAGTACTTC
>TRBD2|TRBV7-3|NA|TRBJ2-1
CASSFAGGPYNEQFF
TGTGCCAGCAGCTTTGCGGGAGGTCCCTACAATGAGCAGTTCTTC
>NA|TRBV7-9|NA|TRBJ2-5
CASSLGTARGETQYF
TGTGCCAGCAGCTTAGGGACAGCCAGGGGAGAGACCCAGTACTTC
>NA|TRBV5-5|NA|TRBJ1-5
CASRPGTPYSNQPQHF
TGTGCCAGCCGGCCCGGGACACCATATAGCAATCAGCCCCAGCATTTT